This record looks at one T cell receptor beta chain sequence and its context. No antigen is known for it. This entry is derived from a study of long-term antiretroviral therapy in people with HIV. General study points: Data on ART adherence, viral resistance or therapy changes were unavailable. ART was followed by higher diversity that remained below transplant donor controls. Repertoire dominance by clones expanded before ART was seen at all time points.

Samples were assayed with immunoSEQ v3.0 at survey level. The method was immunoSEQ multiplex PCR; TCRdb's version includes in-frame clones alone and lacks a portion of them. This table holds roughly 29,000 clones, less than 85% found once. CDR1 is SGHRS and CDR2 is YFSETQ in the germline V gene. The length of the CDR3 is 14 residues. V shed 1 base and J shed 5 bases, with 13 bases lying between them. The chain couples TRBV5-1 to TRBJ2-7; possibly TRBD1 or TRBD2 for D (6 bases each). The TCR originated in a middle-aged man with HIV. The input for sequencing was unsorted PBMCs, taken 0.3 years after starting antiretroviral therapy. The chain's CDR3 is CASSLKGGGHEQYF. CDR3 nucleotide sequence: TGCGCCAGCAGCTTGAAAGGGGGAGGCCACGAGCAGTACTTC.